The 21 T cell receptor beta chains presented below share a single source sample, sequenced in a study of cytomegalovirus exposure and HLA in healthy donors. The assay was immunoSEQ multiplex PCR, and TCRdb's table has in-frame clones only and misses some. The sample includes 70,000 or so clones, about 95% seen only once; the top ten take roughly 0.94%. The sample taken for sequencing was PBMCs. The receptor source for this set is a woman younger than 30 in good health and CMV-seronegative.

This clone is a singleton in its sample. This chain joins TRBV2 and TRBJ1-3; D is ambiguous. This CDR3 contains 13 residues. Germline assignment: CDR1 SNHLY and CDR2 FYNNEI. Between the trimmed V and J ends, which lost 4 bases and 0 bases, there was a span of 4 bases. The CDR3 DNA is TGTGCCAGCAGTGCTACCTCTGGAAACACCATATATTTT. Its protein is CASSATSGNTIYF.

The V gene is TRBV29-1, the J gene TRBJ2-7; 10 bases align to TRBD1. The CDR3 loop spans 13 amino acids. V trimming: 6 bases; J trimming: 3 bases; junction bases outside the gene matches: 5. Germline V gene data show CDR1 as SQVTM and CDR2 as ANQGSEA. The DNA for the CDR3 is TGCAGCGTGGCCGGGACAGGGGACTACGAGCAGTACTTC. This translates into CSVAGTGDYEQYF.

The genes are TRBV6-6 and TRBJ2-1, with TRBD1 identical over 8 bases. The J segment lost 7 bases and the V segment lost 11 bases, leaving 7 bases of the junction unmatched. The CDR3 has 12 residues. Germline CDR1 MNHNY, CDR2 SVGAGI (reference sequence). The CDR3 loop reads CASRTGRNEQFF. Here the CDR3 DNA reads TGTGCCTCTCGGACAGGGAGGAATGAGCAGTTCTTC.

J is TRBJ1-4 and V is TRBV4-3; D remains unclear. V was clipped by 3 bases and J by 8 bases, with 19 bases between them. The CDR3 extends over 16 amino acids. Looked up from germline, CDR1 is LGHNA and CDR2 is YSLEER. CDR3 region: CASSQEKGGNWEKLFF. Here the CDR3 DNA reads TGCGCCAGCAGCCAGGAGAAGGGAGGGAACTGGGAAAAACTGTTTTTT.

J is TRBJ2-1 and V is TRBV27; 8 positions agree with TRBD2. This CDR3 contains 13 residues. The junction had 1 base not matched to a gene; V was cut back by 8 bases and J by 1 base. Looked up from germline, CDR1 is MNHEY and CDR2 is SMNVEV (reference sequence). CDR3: CASRGGSYNEQFF. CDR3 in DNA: TGTGCCAGCCGGGGGGGGTCCTACAATGAGCAGTTCTTC.

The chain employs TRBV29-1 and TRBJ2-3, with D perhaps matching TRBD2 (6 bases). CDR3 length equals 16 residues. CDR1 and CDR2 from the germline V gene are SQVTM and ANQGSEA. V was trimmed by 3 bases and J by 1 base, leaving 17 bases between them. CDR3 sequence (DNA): TGCAGCGTTGATAGTTCTAGCGACTTACGCACAGATACGCAGTATTTT. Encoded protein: CSVDSSSDLRTDTQYF.

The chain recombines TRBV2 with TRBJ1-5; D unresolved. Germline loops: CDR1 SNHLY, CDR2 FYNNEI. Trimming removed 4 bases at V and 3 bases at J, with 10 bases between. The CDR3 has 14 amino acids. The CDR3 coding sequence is TGTGCCAGCAGTGTGACGGGGAACAATCAGCCCCAGCATTTT. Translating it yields CASSVTGNNQPQHF. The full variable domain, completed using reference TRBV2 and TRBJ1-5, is EPEVTQTPSHQVTQMGQEVILRCVPISNHLYFYWYRQILGQKVEFLVSFYNNEISEKSEIFDDQFSVERPDGSNFTLKIRSTKLEDSAMYFCASSVTGNNQPQHFGDGTRLSIL.

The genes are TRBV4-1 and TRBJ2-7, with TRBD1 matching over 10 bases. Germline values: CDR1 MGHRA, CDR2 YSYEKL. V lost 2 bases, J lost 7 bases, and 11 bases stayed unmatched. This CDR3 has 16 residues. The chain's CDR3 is CASSQKGGQGVLEQYF. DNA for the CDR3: TGCGCCAGCAGCCAAAAAGGAGGACAGGGGGTCTTAGAGCAGTACTTC.

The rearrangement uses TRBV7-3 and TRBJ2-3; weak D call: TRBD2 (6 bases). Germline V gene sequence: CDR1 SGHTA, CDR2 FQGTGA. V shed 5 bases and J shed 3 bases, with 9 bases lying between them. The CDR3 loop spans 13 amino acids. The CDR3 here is CASSGDFTDTQYF. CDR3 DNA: TGTGCCAGCAGCGGGGACTTTACAGATACGCAGTATTTT.

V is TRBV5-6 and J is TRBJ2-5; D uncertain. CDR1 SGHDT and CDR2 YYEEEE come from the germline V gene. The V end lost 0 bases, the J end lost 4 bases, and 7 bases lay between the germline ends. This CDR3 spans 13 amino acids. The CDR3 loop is CASSLGHGETQYF. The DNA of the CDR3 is TGTGCCAGCAGCTTGGGACACGGAGAGACCCAGTACTTC.

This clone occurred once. This chain's CDR3 is CASRNLAGPQETQYF. The CDR3 nucleotides are TGTGCCAGCAGAAATCTAGCGGGCCCCCAAGAGACCCAGTACTTC. The chain joins TRBV5-6 to TRBJ2-5; 8 nucleotides agree with TRBD2. The CDR3 loop spans 15 amino acids. V trimming: 5 bases; J trimming: 1 base; junction bases outside the gene matches: 7. Germline V gene lookup returns CDR1 SGHDT and CDR2 YYEEEE.

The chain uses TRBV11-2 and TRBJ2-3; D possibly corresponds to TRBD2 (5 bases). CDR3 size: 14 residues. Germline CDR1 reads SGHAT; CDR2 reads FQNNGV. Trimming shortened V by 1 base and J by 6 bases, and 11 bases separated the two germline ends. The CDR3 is CASSLVRARDTQYF. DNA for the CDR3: TGTGCCAGCAGCTTAGTGCGGGCCCGGGATACGCAGTATTTT. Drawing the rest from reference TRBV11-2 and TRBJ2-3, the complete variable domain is EAGVAQSPRYKIIEKRQSVAFWCNPISGHATLYWYQQILGQGPKLLIQFQNNGVVDDSQLPKDRFSAERLKGVDSTLKIQPAKLEDSAVYLCASSLVRARDTQYFGPGTRLTVL.

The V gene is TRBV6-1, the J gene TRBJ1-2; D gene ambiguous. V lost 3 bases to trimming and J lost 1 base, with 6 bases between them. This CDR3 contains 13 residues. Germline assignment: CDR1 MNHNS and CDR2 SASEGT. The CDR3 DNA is TGTGCCAGCAGTGACGAGCATAACTATGGCTACACCTTC. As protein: CASSDEHNYGYTF.

CDR3 amino acids: CASSSTGTYLDYGYTF. CDR3 DNA sequence: TGTGCCAGCAGCTCAACCGGGACATATCTTGACTATGGCTACACCTTC. This chain links TRBV5-6 with TRBJ1-2; D might be TRBD1 (6 bases). Trimming stripped 3 bases from V and 3 bases from J, with 18 bases between. This CDR3 has 16 amino acids. Per the germline V gene, CDR1 is SGHDT and CDR2 is YYEEEE.

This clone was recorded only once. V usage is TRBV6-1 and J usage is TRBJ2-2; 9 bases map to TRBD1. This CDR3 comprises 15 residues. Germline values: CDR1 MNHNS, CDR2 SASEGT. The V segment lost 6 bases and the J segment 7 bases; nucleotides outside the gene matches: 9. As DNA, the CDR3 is TGTGCCAGCAGGGCCGGGACAGGGATTTACGGGGAGCTGTTTTTT. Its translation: CASRAGTGIYGELFF.

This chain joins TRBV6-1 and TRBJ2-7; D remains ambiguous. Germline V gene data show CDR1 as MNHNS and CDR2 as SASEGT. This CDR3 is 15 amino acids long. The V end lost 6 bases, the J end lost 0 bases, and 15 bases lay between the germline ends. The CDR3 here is CASSWAALSSYEQYF. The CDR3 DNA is TGTGCCAGCAGCTGGGCAGCCCTTAGCTCCTACGAGCAGTACTTC.

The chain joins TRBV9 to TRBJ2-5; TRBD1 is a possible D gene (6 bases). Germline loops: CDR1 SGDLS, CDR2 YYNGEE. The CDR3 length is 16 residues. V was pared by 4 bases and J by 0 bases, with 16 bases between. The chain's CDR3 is CASSLGTSINQETQYF. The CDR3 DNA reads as TGTGCCAGCAGCCTGGGGACAAGCATCAACCAAGAGACCCAGTACTTC.

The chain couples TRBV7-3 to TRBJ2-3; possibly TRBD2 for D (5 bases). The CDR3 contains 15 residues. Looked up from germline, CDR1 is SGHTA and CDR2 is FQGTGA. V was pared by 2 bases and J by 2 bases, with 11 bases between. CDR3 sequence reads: CASSLAARVTDTQYF. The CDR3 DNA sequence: TGTGCCAGCAGCTTAGCGGCGCGGGTCACAGATACGCAGTATTTT.

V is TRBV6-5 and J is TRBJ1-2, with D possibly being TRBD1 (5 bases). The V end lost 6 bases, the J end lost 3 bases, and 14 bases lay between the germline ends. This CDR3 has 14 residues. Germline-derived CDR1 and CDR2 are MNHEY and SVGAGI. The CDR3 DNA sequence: TGTGCCAGCAGCCAAAGTGGGGGGTACTATGGCTACACCTTC. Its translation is CASSQSGGYYGYTF.

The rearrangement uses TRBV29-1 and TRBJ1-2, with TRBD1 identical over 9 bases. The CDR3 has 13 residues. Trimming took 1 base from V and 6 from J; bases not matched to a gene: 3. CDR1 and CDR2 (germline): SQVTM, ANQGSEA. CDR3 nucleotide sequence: TGCAGCGTTGAAGGAGGGACAGGGCATGGCTACACCTTC. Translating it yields CSVEGGTGHGYTF.

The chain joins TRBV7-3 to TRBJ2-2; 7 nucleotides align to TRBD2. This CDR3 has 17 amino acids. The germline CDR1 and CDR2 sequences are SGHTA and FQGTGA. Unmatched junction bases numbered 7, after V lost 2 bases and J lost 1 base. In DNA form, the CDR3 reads TGTGCCAGCAGCTTAGGCCCGCCGGGGGGGAACACCGGGGAGCTGTTTTTT. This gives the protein CASSLGPPGGNTGELFF.